The sequence of this TCR beta chain was determined in a study of cytomegalovirus exposure and HLA in healthy donors (dated by TCRdb to about 2017). Turning to the overall study: According to a later analysis, one platform produced both the roughly 120 validation repertoires and the 666 repertoires of the first cohort. Besides the first cohort of around 700 subjects, a separate validation cohort made up of about 120 different subjects was used. The study was designed to test whether signatures of past pathogen exposure could be identified by cataloging public T cell receptors. The study combined high-throughput TCR immunosequencing, statistical association of individual TCRs with disease status, and machine learning to predict cytomegalovirus infection status. Summary of the overall study and its limitations: A few of the identified cytomegalovirus-associated TCR beta chains were confirmed in vitro to be specific for cytomegalovirus antigens. The study gave a list of 150 to 200 TCR beta chains associated with cytomegalovirus. The validation cohort had no HLA typing available for a later analysis, so co-occurrence within that cohort was assessed over all 110 or so repertoires. The classifier was reported to diagnose cytomegalovirus status with high specificity and sensitivity in both the original cohort and the validation cohort. While some public TCRs were present in many individuals, most TCR sequences turned up only very rarely across donors. A later analysis found that TCRs clustered in the first cohort also tended to co-occur in the approximately 120 validation repertoires, with more than 90% of cluster scores above 0. The authors suggested that the approach could potentially be generalized to other disease states and immunological phenotypes.

Reading the germline V gene gives CDR1 SGHTA and CDR2 FQGNSA. V lost 1 base and J lost 6 bases, and the count of bases not matched to a germline gene is 3. The CDR3 goes from the cysteine to the phenylalanine over 13 residues. Just the 39-base CDR3 DNA is kept, in frame starting at base 1. A note on this clone: The target of this receptor is not known. Per-base quality was not reported, and no clone a single base away is much larger than it.

The donors belonged to the validation cohort of about 120 subjects, which was separate from the 666-subject first cohort. The method behind the library was the immunoSEQ multiplex PCR assay. The original pipeline was this. To diagnose cytomegalovirus status from the catalog of TCR beta chain sequences, a statistical classification framework was built. Entries here come from immuneACCESS through TCRdb and include only in-frame sequences with V and J called. Some clones fail to appear in such tables; in the studies checked, an unresolved V gene covers under half of the shortfall, and the cause of the remainder is unknown. That table gives V, J and clone size, and the DNA gave D and trimming. A total of some 45,000 clones appear in this sample, 94% of them only once. The ten largest clones capture 7.8% of the sample.

The chain couples TRBV7-2 to TRBJ2-7, with 7 bases aligning to TRBD2. This TCR was recovered from a woman aged 18-30 years in good health and CMV-seropositive. The sequenced sample consisted of PBMCs. The DNA sequence is as follows: TGTGCCAGCAGCTTAGTGCGGGGGTCCGAGCAGTACTTC. Protein translation: CASSLVRGSEQYF.